This TCR beta chain was found in a study of blood T cell repertoires in COVID-19. The overall study: PBMCs, B-cell-depleted T cells, or T cells were the source of the cDNA or gDNA that made up the material.

Per the authors' pipeline: Estimation of nucleated cell counts was performed using reference gene primer amplification. Generated by immunoSEQ multiplex PCR, the TCRdb table keeps only in-frame clones and is missing some. V and J calls and clone size come straight from that table; D and trimming were deduced from the DNA. The table has about 220,000 clones, roughly 85% seen once. The germline V gene encodes CDR1 MNHEY and CDR2 SVGEGT. CDR3 length: 12 residues. The V gene lost 4 bases and the J gene lost 2 bases, with 3 bases spanning the gap. Seattle cases were enrolled at active infection and followed longitudinally.

The TCR originated in a woman in her 70s with COVID-19, enrolled during active disease. Sequences were obtained from peripheral blood. V usage is TRBV6-2 or TRBV6-3 and J usage is TRBJ1-5; no clear D. The CDR3 is CASSSGNQPQHF. CDR3 sequence (DNA): TGTGCCAGCAGTTCCGGCAATCAGCCCCAGCATTTT.